The clone carrying this T cell receptor beta chain appeared once. Its specificity is unknown. Cells that had been cultured for 10 days were the source of isolated CD4+ T cells. Participants got two doses of BNT162b2 or mRNA-1273 vaccine. Method: immunoSEQ multiplex PCR; TCRdb's copy keeps in-frame clones and lacks some. The sample contains more than 55,000 clones, around four fifths of which appear only once. The CDR3 covers 14 residues. V dropped 1 base and J dropped 14; count of bases not matched to a gene: 10. Germline V gene sequence: CDR1 LGHDT, CDR2 YNNKEL (reference sequence). This entry is derived from a study of vaccination effects on CD4 cells after COVID-19. Study as a whole: Expansion of antigen-specific CD4+ T cells with viral peptide pools was carried out by the ViraFEST assay before sequencing.

The study, taken as a whole, reports: Convalescent patients in the study were few, and early post-infection timepoints were absent. Infection-derived and vaccine-derived clones contracted markedly late after vaccination.

This TCR came from a human donor who received a COVID-19 vaccine. The V and J genes are TRBV3-1 (or the pseudogene TRBV3-2) and TRBJ1-4; 7 bases are shared with TRBD1. Sequenced material: CD4+ T cells from PBMCs cultured without peptide, taken after COVID-19 vaccination. The CDR3 DNA reads TGTGCCAGCAGCCAAGGACCTCAGGGGGTGCCTCTGTTTTTT. Amino acids: CASSQGPQGVPLFF.